The T cell receptor beta chain under discussion was sequenced for a study of cytomegalovirus exposure and HLA in healthy donors. At the level of the study: Among the 300 to 500 donors who were genotyped, approximately 83% fell in the genetic ancestry cluster that is associated with self-reported Caucasian donors.

With regard to this clone: Its antigen is as yet unknown.

The study ran its PCR with 60 Vbeta and 13 Jbeta primers. The repertoire was sequenced with immunoSEQ multiplex PCR; TCRdb's copy has only in-frame clones and lacks some. The sample table sets out about 110,000 clones. This CDR3 spans 13 amino acids. V gave up 7 bases and J gave up 4 bases, with 11 bases separating them. The germline gives CDR1 SGHVS, CDR2 FQNEAQ. Study findings and constraints: The authors listed over 150 TCR beta chains as cytomegalovirus-associated.

The TCR sequence derives from a man aged 25-45 years in good health and CMV-seronegative. Sequences were obtained from PBMCs. V and J are TRBV7-8 and TRBJ2-1; maybe TRBD2 (5 bases). CDR3 DNA sequence: TGTGCCAGCAACGCCGGGATGTACAATGAGCAGTTCTTC. It translates to CASNAGMYNEQFF.